These 20 T cell receptor beta chains were sequenced from one sample in a study of shared clonotypes between healthy human individuals. The assay was immunoSEQ multiplex PCR, and TCRdb's table has in-frame clones only and misses some. This table holds over a million clones, roughly 98.5% found once. Sequenced: naive CD4+ T cells sorted from blood. Stated subset: CD45RA+ positively selected. The receptors shown here come from a man under 40 in good health.

The chain uses TRBV29-1 and TRBJ1-4; a possible D gene is TRBD1 (5 bases). Germline V gene lookup returns CDR1 SQVTM and CDR2 ANQGSEA. With 4 bases removed from V and 7 bases from J, the gap between germline ends came to 16 bases. This CDR3 contains 14 residues. The CDR3 sequence: CSVAHRPGTEKLFF. As DNA, the CDR3 is TGCAGCGTTGCTCACAGGCCCGGGACTGAAAAACTGTTTTTT.

This sequence joins TRBV5-6 and TRBJ2-3, with D possibly TRBD1 on 6 matching bases. Germline V gene lookup returns CDR1 SGHDT and CDR2 YYEEEE. CDR3 length: 14 residues. V lost 4 bases and J lost 6, with 15 bases in between. CDR3 region: CASSQGHTGDTQYF. CDR3 sequence (DNA): TGTGCCAGCAGCCAGGGACACACAGGGGATACGCAGTATTTT.

The count of this clone is one. The rearrangement links TRBV9 to TRBJ1-2, with 10 bases aligning to TRBD1. This CDR3 has 15 residues. Trimming at V came to 1 base and at J to 3 bases, leaving 3 bases not matched to a gene. Germline CDR1 is SGDLS and CDR2 is YYNGEE. The DNA of the CDR3 is TGTGCCAGCAGCGTATTTGGGACAGGGGACTATGGCTACACCTTC. Protein product: CASSVFGTGDYGYTF.

The genes are TRBV5-6 and TRBJ1-1; 8 bases are shared with TRBD1. Germline-derived CDR1 and CDR2 are SGHDT and YYEEEE. CDR3 length: 15 residues. Trimming at V came to 4 bases and at J to 0 bases, leaving 5 bases not matched to a gene. CDR3: CASSPMTGVNTEAFF. The CDR3 DNA reads as TGTGCCAGCAGCCCAATGACAGGGGTGAACACTGAAGCTTTCTTT.

The chain joins TRBV4-1 to TRBJ2-1; TRBD2 might be the D (6 bases). The V and J ends lost 6 bases and 2 bases respectively, with 11 bases between them. The CDR3 is made up of 14 amino acids. CDR1 and CDR2 from the germline V gene are MGHRA and YSYEKL. The CDR3 sequence: CASRGGTPYNEQFF. CDR3 sequence (DNA): TGCGCCAGCAGGGGCGGGACTCCCTACAATGAGCAGTTCTTC.

The chain carries TRBV28 and TRBJ2-3; D not certain. Per germline, CDR1 MDHEN and CDR2 SYDVKM. The V gene lost 8 bases and the J gene lost 2 bases, with 17 bases spanning the gap. The CDR3 length is 15 residues. The CDR3 DNA reads TGTGCCAGCCGCTCGGTGGGGTTTTCCACAGATACGCAGTATTTT. Translation gives CASRSVGFSTDTQYF.

The CDR3 DNA reads TGTGCCAGCTCACCAGGGACAGGGAGGGGTGAAGCTTTCTTT. This gives the protein CASSPGTGRGEAFF. The chain couples TRBV18 to TRBJ1-1, with 9 bases matching TRBD1. Germline CDR1 and CDR2: KGHSH and LQKENI. This CDR3 contains 14 residues. V was pared by 2 bases and J by 7 bases, with 5 bases of the junction left unmatched.

The chain employs TRBV7-9 and TRBJ2-2, with TRBD1 identical over 7 bases. Germline trimming cut 4 bases from V and 6 bases from J; bases unmatched to any gene: 5. The CDR3 has 14 amino acids. Germline lookup yields CDR1 SEHNR and CDR2 FQNEAQ (reference sequence). The CDR3 bases are TGTGCCAGCAGCTCCGGGACAGATGCCGGGGAGCTGTTTTTT. Translating it yields CASSSGTDAGELFF.

CDR3 sequence (DNA): TGCGCCAGCAGCCAGGGGACTAGCGGGCTAACCTACGAGCAGTACTTC. As protein: CASSQGTSGLTYEQYF. The chain uses TRBV5-1 and TRBJ2-7; 12 bases agree with TRBD2. Trimming cost V 4 bases and J 2 bases; bases outside gene matches: 7. CDR1 SGHRS and CDR2 YFSETQ come from the germline V gene. CDR3 length: 16 amino acids. Using reference TRBV5-1 and TRBJ2-7 for the parts outside the CDR3, the full variable domain is KAGVTQTPRYLIKTRGQQVTLSCSPISGHRSVSWYQQTPGQGLQFLFEYFSETQRNKGNFPGRFSGRQFSNSRSEMNVSTLELGDSALYLCASSQGTSGLTYEQYFGPGTRLTVT.

The chain uses TRBV10-3 and TRBJ1-1; unclear D gene. Between the trimmed V and J ends, which lost 7 bases and 0 bases, there was a span of 15 bases. This CDR3 region has 15 residues. From germline, CDR1 is ENHRY and CDR2 SYGVKD. This CDR3 reads CAITTSGPMNTEAFF. The CDR3 region has the DNA TGTGCCATCACCACAAGCGGGCCCATGAACACTGAAGCTTTCTTT.

The chain combines TRBV18 with TRBJ2-1, with 9 bases aligning to TRBD2. Unmatched junction bases numbered 12, after V lost 4 bases and J lost 8 bases. Germline V CDR1 and CDR2: KGHSH, LQKENI. The CDR3 totals 16 residues. For the CDR3, the DNA is TGTGCCAGCTCACTTAGCTGGGCTAGCGGGAATGATGAGCAGTTCTTC. This codes for CASSLSWASGNDEQFF.

The chain uses TRBV7-3 and TRBJ2-7; D perhaps matches TRBD2 (6 bases). V was trimmed by 4 bases and J by 3 bases, leaving 16 bases between them. CDR1 and CDR2 from the germline V gene are SGHTA and FQGTGA. The CDR3 covers 15 residues. CDR3: CASSSNRDFIYEQYF. In DNA form, the CDR3 reads TGTGCCAGCAGCTCCAACCGGGACTTCATCTACGAGCAGTACTTC.

The chain links TRBV9 to TRBJ2-5; 7 bases fit TRBD1. Germline-derived CDR1 and CDR2 are SGDLS and YYNGEE. Germline trimming cut 3 bases from V and 1 base from J; bases unmatched to any gene: 6. The length of the CDR3 is 15 residues. DNA for the CDR3: TGTGCCAGCAGCGCAAGAGGGACAGCCCAAGAGACCCAGTACTTC. It encodes CASSARGTAQETQYF.

This clone was recorded once. The genes are TRBV7-9 and TRBJ2-3; no definite D call. CDR3 length equals 14 residues. V was clipped by 3 bases and J by 1 base, with 8 bases between them. Germline CDR1 is SEHNR and CDR2 is FQNEAQ (reference sequence). The CDR3 protein is CASSFSSRTDTQYF. For the CDR3, the DNA is TGTGCCAGCAGCTTCAGCAGCCGCACAGATACGCAGTATTTT.

J is TRBJ1-4 and V is TRBV25-1; D remains unclear. V shed 2 bases and J shed 0 bases, with 7 bases lying between them. This CDR3 is built from 15 residues. The germline gives CDR1 MGHDK, CDR2 SYGVNS. The CDR3 is CASSEHVATNEKLFF. The CDR3 nucleotides are TGTGCCAGCAGTGAACACGTTGCAACTAATGAAAAACTGTTTTTT.

The rearrangement uses TRBV9 and TRBJ2-3; D unresolved. The CDR3 consists of 13 residues. Germline V gene data show CDR1 as SGDLS and CDR2 as YYNGEE. V lost 2 bases and J lost 6, with 10 bases in between. CDR3 coding DNA: TGTGCCAGCAGCGTTAGAGAGGCGGATACGCAGTATTTT. It encodes CASSVREADTQYF.

This rearrangement joins TRBV28 to TRBJ2-7, with D possibly matching TRBD1 (6 bases). V shed 5 bases and J shed 1 base, with 12 bases lying between them. Germline V CDR1 and CDR2: MDHEN, SYDVKM. The CDR3 spans 14 residues. This chain's CDR3 is CASSTIQGSYEQYF. CDR3 nucleotide sequence: TGTGCCAGCAGTACAATACAGGGATCCTACGAGCAGTACTTC.

The CDR3 sequence is CASRGYGGTYEQYF. Written as DNA, the CDR3 is TGTGCCAGCAGGGGATATGGAGGTACCTACGAGCAGTACTTC. The gene calls are TRBV6-5 and TRBJ2-7; weak D call: TRBD2 (5 bases). Trimming cost V 6 bases and J 2 bases, with 14 bases left between them. Germline V CDR1 and CDR2: MNHEY, SVGAGI. The CDR3 extends over 14 amino acids.

This sequence joins TRBV10-3 and TRBJ1-5, with D unresolved. The CDR3 has 14 amino acids. V dropped 6 bases and J dropped 8 bases, with 17 bases sitting between them. Germline V gives CDR1 ENHRY, CDR2 SYGVKD. The CDR3 loop reads CAIRGINDGEPQHF. In nucleotides, the CDR3 is TGTGCCATCAGAGGGATTAACGACGGAGAGCCCCAGCATTTT.

The V gene is TRBV5-1, the J gene TRBJ1-2, with 8 bases lining up with TRBD1. The germline gives CDR1 SGHRS, CDR2 YFSETQ. V gave up 4 bases and J gave up 4 bases; unmatched junction bases: 6. CDR3 length equals 14 residues. CDR3 residues: CASSAGQVGYGYTF. The DNA for the CDR3 is TGCGCCAGCAGCGCGGGACAGGTGGGCTATGGCTACACCTTC.